Listed here is a single T cell receptor beta chain. Its target is not known. This CDR3 is built from 14 residues. Deletions cut 9 bases from V and 6 bases from J, with 18 bases between. Germline V lookup: CDR1 MNHEY, CDR2 SVGAGI. This entry is derived from a study of cytomegalovirus exposure and HLA in healthy donors. Assay used: immunoSEQ multiplex PCR; TCRdb lists only in-frame clones, some missing. This sample has fewer than 350,000 clones, with approximately 88% found just once. Study-wide results and caveats: Among TCR sequences, most were rare, though some public TCRs appeared in many donors.

Specimen: PBMCs. The chain joins TRBV6-5 to TRBJ1-3; a possible D gene is TRBD1 (6 bases). This clonotype originated in a young woman in good health and CMV-seronegative. CDR3 in amino acids: CASRPSGQLNTIYF. DNA of the CDR3: TGTGCCAGTCGCCCCTCGGGACAACTAAACACCATATATTTT.